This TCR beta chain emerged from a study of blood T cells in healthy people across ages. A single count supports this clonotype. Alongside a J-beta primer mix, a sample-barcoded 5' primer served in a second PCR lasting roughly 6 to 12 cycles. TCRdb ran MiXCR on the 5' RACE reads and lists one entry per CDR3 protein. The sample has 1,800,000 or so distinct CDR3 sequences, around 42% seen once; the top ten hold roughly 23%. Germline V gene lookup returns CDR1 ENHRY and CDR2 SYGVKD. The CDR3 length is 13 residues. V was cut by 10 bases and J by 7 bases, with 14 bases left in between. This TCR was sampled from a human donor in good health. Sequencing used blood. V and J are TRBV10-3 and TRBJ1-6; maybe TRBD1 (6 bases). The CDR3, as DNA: TGTGCCAGCGCAGGGGTTTGGAATTCACCCCTCCACTTT. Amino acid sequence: CASAGVWNSPLHF.